These 8 T cell receptor beta chains were sequenced from one sample in a study of molecular identifiers for immune sequencing clone quantification. TCRdb processed the PCR reads anew with MiXCR; each CDR3 protein has one entry. In the table there are 88,000 or so distinct CDR3 sequences, around 20% of which are singletons. Source material: naive CD8+ T cells from blood, with Jurkat cell RNA spiked in. Indicated subset: FACS-sorted CD8+CD4-CCR7+CD45RA+ naive T cells. These receptors came from a human donor in good health. Some libraries in this study had Jurkat cell RNA spiked in.

This clonotype was seen ten or more times. The rearrangement links TRBV12-3 or TRBV12-4 to TRBJ2-5, with D possibly TRBD2 on 6 matching bases. V shed 5 bases and J shed 3 bases, with 10 bases lying between them. The CDR3 has 13 residues. CDR3 nucleotide sequence: TGTGCCAGCAGTGAGCCGGGGGAAGAGACCCAGTACTTC. It yields the protein CASSEPGEETQYF.

In this sample, this clonotype turned up many times. The gene calls are TRBV7-9 and TRBJ2-7, with D uncertain. Per the germline V gene, CDR1 is SEHNR and CDR2 is FQNEAQ (reference sequence). The CDR3 is 12 amino acids. V was cut by 5 bases and J by 2 bases, with 7 bases left in between. DNA for the CDR3: TGTGCCAGCAGCCCTACGGCCTACGAGCAGTACTTC. Encoded protein: CASSPTAYEQYF.

The chain recombines TRBV19 with TRBJ2-7, with D maybe TRBD2 (6 bases). CDR3 length equals 15 residues. Germline assignment: CDR1 LNHDA and CDR2 SQIVND (reference sequence). Deletions cut 3 bases from V and 4 bases from J, with 16 bases between. The CDR3 is CASSILRGSRYEQYF. As DNA, the CDR3 is TGTGCCAGTAGTATTCTGCGGGGTTCCAGGTACGAGCAGTACTTC.

This clonotype was picked up many times. This chain uses TRBV12-3 or TRBV12-4 with TRBJ1-2, with TRBD1 matching 8 bases. The J segment lost 6 bases and the V segment lost 6 bases, leaving 12 bases of the junction unmatched. The CDR3 consists of 15 residues. The CDR3 protein is CASRTAGTGAHGYTF. The DNA of the CDR3 is TGTGCCAGCAGGACAGCCGGGACAGGTGCCCATGGCTACACCTTC.

To note about this clonotype: With a much larger clone just one base away, this may be a read error. CDR3 DNA: TGTGCCAGCAGCCAAGATCGCCCTGGCGGGGCCTACAATGAGCAGTTCTTC. As protein: CASSQDRPGGAYNEQFF. The V and J genes are TRBV4-2 and TRBJ2-1, with a possible D match to TRBD2 (6 bases). The CDR3 sequence is 17 residues long. V lost 0 bases to trimming and J lost 2 bases, with 14 bases between them. Germline assignment: CDR1 LGHNA and CDR2 YNFKEQ.

This clonotype was picked up a small number of times. The V call is TRBV11-3, the J call TRBJ2-1; D not resolved. Germline CDR1 reads SGHNT; CDR2 reads YENEEA. The ends were cut back, 1 base at V and 8 bases at J, with 6 bases in the middle. This CDR3 spans 12 amino acids. The CDR3 protein is CASSLASYEQFF. Written as DNA, the CDR3 is TGTGCCAGCAGCTTAGCCAGCTATGAGCAGTTCTTC.

This clonotype was seen a single time. Possible read error: a much larger clone is one base away. The chain employs TRBV7-2 and TRBJ2-3; D gene uncertain. The V gene's germline CDR1 is SGHTA and CDR2 FQGNSA. This CDR3 comprises 12 residues. CDR3 DNA sequence: TGTGCCGGCAGCTTTTTGACAGATACGCAGTATTTT. It codes for CAGSFLTDTQYF.

This clonotype was observed at least ten times. In DNA, the CDR3 is TGTGCTAGTGGTTTGGGGACTTGGCAGACGGTCTCCGGGGAGCTGTTTTTT. Its translation: CASGLGTWQTVSGELFF. The chain links TRBV12-5 to TRBJ2-2; maybe TRBD2 (5 bases). V was trimmed by 1 base and J by 6 bases, leaving 18 bases between them. The CDR3 has 17 amino acids. Germline lookup yields CDR1 LGHNT and CDR2 FRNRAP.